The sequence of this T cell receptor (beta chain) was determined in a study of shared clonotypes between healthy human individuals. General study results and limits: An effect of sequencing depth on clonotype sharing among donors was expected.

CDR1 and CDR2 (germline): SGHVS, FQNEAQ. This CDR3 is 14 amino acids long. The V segment lost 5 bases and the J segment 4 bases; nucleotides outside the gene matches: 7. The study ran the assay at deep level. Assay used: immunoSEQ multiplex PCR; TCRdb lists only in-frame clones, some missing. The profile shows about 1 million clones, around 75% of them singletons. Points on this clone: The antigen is undetermined.

The chain joins TRBV7-8 to TRBJ1-1; TRBD1 matches 7 bases. Source material: memory CD4+ T cells sorted from blood. Subset in this sample: CD45RA-negative fraction. This clonotype was obtained from a man between 18 and 35 years old in good health. The CDR3 DNA reads as TGTGCCAGCAGCATTCGGACAGGACGCACTGAAGCTTTCTTT. Residues: CASSIRTGRTEAFF.